This passage covers 6 T cell receptor beta chains from one sample sequenced in a study of T cell clonotyping in hematopoietic cell transplantation. The protocol was immunoSEQ multiplex PCR, while the TCRdb copy is restricted to in-frame clones and leaves out a portion. Counted here are 9,500 to 15,000 clones, approximately 89% occurring once; the ten biggest clones make up about 4%. The sample was peripheral blood mononuclear cells. These receptors were taken from a human donor who either received an allogeneic hematopoietic cell transplant for a myeloid malignancy or was a related donor (not recorded which). Some clones in this sample may be carry-over from other donors' samples.

This rearrangement joins TRBV30 to TRBJ2-1; tentative D call: TRBD1 (5 bases). Germline lookup yields CDR1 GTSNPN and CDR2 SVGIG (reference sequence). Trimming stripped 4 bases from V and 4 bases from J, with 11 bases between. The CDR3 consists of 13 residues. The CDR3 coding sequence is TGTGCCTGGACAGGGCTTTTTTACAATGAGCAGTTCTTC. Translating gives CAWTGLFYNEQFF.

The V call is TRBV29-1, the J call TRBJ2-7, with 10 bases matching TRBD1. V was clipped by 3 bases and J by 2 bases; unmatched bases: 13. CDR3 length: 17 residues. Germline CDR1 and CDR2: SQVTM and ANQGSEA. CDR3 in amino acids: CSVEGRDRGGTAYEQYF. CDR3 coding DNA: TGCAGCGTTGAGGGTAGGGACAGGGGAGGAACTGCCTACGAGCAGTACTTC.

The chain joins TRBV10-3 to TRBJ2-1, with 9 bases matching TRBD2. Losses at the gene ends were 4 bases for V and 9 bases for J; bases not matched to a gene: 13. Germline V lookup: CDR1 ENHRY, CDR2 SYGVKD. This CDR3 contains 16 residues. The CDR3 sequence: CAISGLDSGGPPEQFF. The CDR3 nucleotides read TGTGCCATCAGTGGGCTAGATAGCGGGGGCCCGCCTGAGCAGTTCTTC.

V and J are TRBV30 and TRBJ1-3, with D unclear. The length of the CDR3 is 15 residues. From germline, CDR1 is GTSNPN and CDR2 SVGIG (reference sequence). Trimming left V 0 bases short and J 0 bases short, with 9 bases between. CDR3 residues: CAWSVARTSGNTIYF. DNA for the CDR3: TGTGCCTGGAGTGTTGCGCGGACCTCTGGAAACACCATATATTTT.

This clone was picked up one time. CDR3 nucleotides: TGTGCCTGGAGTCCAAGCGATAGGATCGCCAAAAACATTCAGTACTTC. Its translation: CAWSPSDRIAKNIQYF. The chain has TRBV30 and TRBJ2-4; D uncertain. Trimming shortened V by 2 bases and J by 1 base, and 15 bases separated the two germline ends. CDR1 and CDR2 from the germline V gene are GTSNPN and SVGIG (reference sequence). CDR3 length: 16 amino acids.

The chain carries TRBV7-9 and TRBJ2-5; D is perhaps TRBD1 (6 bases). The germline V gene encodes CDR1 SEHNR and CDR2 FQNEAQ (reference sequence). The CDR3 loop spans 16 amino acids. V was cut by 3 bases and J by 2 bases, with 16 bases left in between. The CDR3 region has the DNA TGTGCCAGCAGCTTGGTCTTACAGGGCCCTCAAGAGACCCAGTACTTC. This sequence encodes CASSLVLQGPQETQYF.